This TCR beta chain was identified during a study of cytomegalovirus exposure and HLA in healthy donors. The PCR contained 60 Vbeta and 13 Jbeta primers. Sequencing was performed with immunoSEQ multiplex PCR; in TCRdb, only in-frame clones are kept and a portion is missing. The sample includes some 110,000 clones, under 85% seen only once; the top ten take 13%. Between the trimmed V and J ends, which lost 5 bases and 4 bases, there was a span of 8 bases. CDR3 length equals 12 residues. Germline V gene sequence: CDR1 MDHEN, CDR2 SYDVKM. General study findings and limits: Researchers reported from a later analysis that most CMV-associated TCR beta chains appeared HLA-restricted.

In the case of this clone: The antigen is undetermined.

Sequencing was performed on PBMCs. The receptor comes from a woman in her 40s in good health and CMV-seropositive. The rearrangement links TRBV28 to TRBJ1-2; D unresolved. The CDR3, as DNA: TGTGCCAGCAGTAAACGGAGCTATGGCTACACCTTC. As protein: CASSKRSYGYTF.